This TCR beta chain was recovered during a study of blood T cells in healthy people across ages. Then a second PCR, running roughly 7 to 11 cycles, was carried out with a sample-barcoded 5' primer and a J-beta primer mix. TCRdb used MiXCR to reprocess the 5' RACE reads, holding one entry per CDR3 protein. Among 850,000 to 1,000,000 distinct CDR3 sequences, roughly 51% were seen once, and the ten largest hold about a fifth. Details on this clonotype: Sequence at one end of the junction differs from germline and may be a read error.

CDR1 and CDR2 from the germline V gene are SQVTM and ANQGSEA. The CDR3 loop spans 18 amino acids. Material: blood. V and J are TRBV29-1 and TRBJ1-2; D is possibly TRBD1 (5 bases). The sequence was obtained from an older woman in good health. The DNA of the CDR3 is TGCAGCGTTGCGTCCTCGTTGGGGGATCGAGAAGCTAACTATGACTACACCTTC. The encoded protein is CSVASSLGDREANYDYTF.